This T cell receptor (beta chain) was sequenced in a study of identical twins. The germline V and J ends were trimmed by 5 bases and 6 bases, with 12 bases remaining between them. Germline V gene sequence: CDR1 SGHTA, CDR2 FQGTGA. There are 13 residues in the CDR3. On this clonotype: What it recognizes is unknown.

Study-wide findings and caveats: Where out-of-frame alpha sequences were twin-shared, they showed excess low generation probability. Out-of-frame TCR alpha sharing observed in monozygotic twins exceeded model estimates. Conclusions were drawn cross-sectionally by statistical analysis, without following the same donors.

Via MiXCR, TCRdb re-called the 5' RACE reads, giving one row per CDR3 protein. The data show 450,000 or so distinct CDR3 sequences, around 18% seen once. The receptor was isolated from a man between 50 and 59 years old in good health. The chain recombines TRBV7-3 with TRBJ2-3, with D perhaps TRBD2 (6 bases). The sample taken for sequencing was naive T cells sorted from blood. CDR3 in DNA: TGTGCCAGCAGCGGAGGGGATTTGGATACGCAGTATTTT. It yields the protein CASSGGDLDTQYF.